This TCR beta chain was found in a study of Graves' ophthalmopathy and Graves' hyperthyroidism. Points from the study as a whole: The majority of expanded thyroid clonotypes above 0.001 frequency also occurred in blood. In separating ophthalmopathy from stable hyperthyroidism, a 13-signature model achieved roughly 89% sensitivity and 81.08% specificity.

The study amplified TCR beta CDR3 regions using RNA transcripts. HTBI-primed first-round RT-PCR preceded second-round multiplex PCR. TCRdb processed the multiplex PCR reads anew with MiXCR; each CDR3 protein has one entry. The sample has over 650,000 distinct CDR3 sequences; over 40% are singletons. This clonotype was seen ten or more times. Antigen specificity is unknown. CDR3 length equals 17 residues. The germline CDR1 and CDR2 sequences are KGHDR and SFDVKD. V lost 2 bases and J lost 3, with 16 bases in between. Other autoimmune diseases, uncontrolled infections, pregnancy or lactation ruled patients out of participation.

V gene TRBV24-1 combines with J gene TRBJ1-3; D call uncertain. The TCR was taken from an adult man with Graves' ophthalmopathy. Material for sequencing was peripheral blood. CDR3 sequence: CATSDSARGHSGNTIYF. The DNA of the CDR3 is TGTGCCACCAGTGATTCGGCAAGAGGGCATAGTGGAAACACCATATATTTT.